This paragraph reports one T cell receptor (beta chain). The antigen remains undetermined. The data belong to a study of cytomegalovirus exposure and HLA in healthy donors. Study-wide context: Caucasian-associated ancestry cluster membership applied to about four fifths of 398 genotyped donors. Study-wide results and caveats: Later analysis associated a missense DCLRE1C variant with TCR beta V- and J-gene trimming. Accounts indicate the classifier identified cytomegalovirus status with strong specificity and sensitivity.

In the PCR, 60 Vbeta and 13 Jbeta primers were used. The protocol was immunoSEQ multiplex PCR, while the TCRdb copy is restricted to in-frame clones and leaves out a portion. The sample records over 45,000 clones, roughly 84% being singletons. Between the trimmed V and J ends, which lost 4 bases and 6 bases, there was a span of 11 bases. CDR1 is SGHAT, CDR2 FQNNGV, per germline. The CDR3 is 13 amino acids. The specimen was PBMCs. This sequence was found in a man aged 30 to 39 in good health and CMV-seronegative. The chain uses TRBV11-2 and TRBJ2-3; no reliable D call. CDR3 bases: TGTGCCAGCAGCTATCCGTTCGGGGATACGCAGTATTTT. This translates into CASSYPFGDTQYF.